What follows is one T cell receptor beta chain and its context. This sample is drawn from a study of shared clonotypes between healthy human individuals. Genomic DNA from each subset was divided evenly over several immunoSEQ plates. Sequenced by immunoSEQ multiplex PCR; TCRdb stores in-frame clones only, minus some. This sample carries approximately 2.1 million clones, roughly 93% of them seen once, and the ten largest clones take 0.39%. The CDR3 is 12 residues long. With 2 bases removed from V and 8 bases from J, the gap between germline ends came to 9 bases. Germline V gene sequence: CDR1 MDHEN, CDR2 SYDVKM.

The receptor was derived from a man younger than 35 in good health. Some clones in this sample may be carry-over from other donors' samples. The chain uses TRBV28 and TRBJ1-2; D call uncertain. The sample comprised naive CD4+ T cells from PBMCs. The subset was: CD45RA+ positively selected. CDR3 sequence (DNA): TGTGCCAGCAGTTTAATCGACGGGGGCTACACCTTC. Amino acid sequence: CASSLIDGGYTF.